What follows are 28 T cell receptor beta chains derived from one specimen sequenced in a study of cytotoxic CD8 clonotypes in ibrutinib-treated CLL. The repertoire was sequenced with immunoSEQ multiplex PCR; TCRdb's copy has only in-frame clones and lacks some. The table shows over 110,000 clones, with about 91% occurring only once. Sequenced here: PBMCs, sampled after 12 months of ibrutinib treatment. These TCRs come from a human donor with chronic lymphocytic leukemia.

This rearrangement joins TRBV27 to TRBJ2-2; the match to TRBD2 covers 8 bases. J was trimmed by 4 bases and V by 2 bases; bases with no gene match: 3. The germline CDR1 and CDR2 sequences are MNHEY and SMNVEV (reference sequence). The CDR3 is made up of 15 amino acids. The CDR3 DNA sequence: TGTGCCAGCAGTTTACGGGGGGGATTCACCGGGGAGCTGTTTTTT. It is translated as CASSLRGGFTGELFF.

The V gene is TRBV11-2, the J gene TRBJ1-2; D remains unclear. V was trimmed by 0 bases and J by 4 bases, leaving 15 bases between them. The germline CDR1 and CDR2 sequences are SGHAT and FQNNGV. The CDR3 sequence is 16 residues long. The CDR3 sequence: CASSLDMPSGPYGYTF. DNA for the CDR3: TGTGCCAGCAGCTTAGATATGCCCTCCGGGCCCTATGGCTACACCTTC.

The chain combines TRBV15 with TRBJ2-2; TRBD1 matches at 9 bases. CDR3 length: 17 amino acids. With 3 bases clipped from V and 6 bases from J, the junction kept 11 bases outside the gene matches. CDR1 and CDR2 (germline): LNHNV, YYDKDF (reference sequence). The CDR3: CATSREQGALRAGELFF. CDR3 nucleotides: TGTGCCACCAGCAGGGAACAGGGGGCCCTGAGGGCCGGGGAGCTGTTTTTT.

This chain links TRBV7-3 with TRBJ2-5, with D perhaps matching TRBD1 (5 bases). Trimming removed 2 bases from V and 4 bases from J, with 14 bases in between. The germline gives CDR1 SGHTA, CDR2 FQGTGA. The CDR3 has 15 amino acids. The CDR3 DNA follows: TGTGCCAGCAGCTTAGGGGCAGGGCGAGGAGAGACCCAGTACTTC. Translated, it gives CASSLGAGRGETQYF.

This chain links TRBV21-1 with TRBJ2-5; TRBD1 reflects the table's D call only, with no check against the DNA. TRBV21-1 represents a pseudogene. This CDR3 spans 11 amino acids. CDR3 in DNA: TGTGCCAGCAGCAAGGGGCAGACCCAGTACTTC. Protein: CASSKGQTQYF.

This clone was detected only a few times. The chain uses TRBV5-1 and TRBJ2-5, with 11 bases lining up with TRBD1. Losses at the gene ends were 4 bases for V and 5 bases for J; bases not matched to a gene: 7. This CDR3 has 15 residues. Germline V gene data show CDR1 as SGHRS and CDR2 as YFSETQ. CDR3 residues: CASSPGDRGSETQYF. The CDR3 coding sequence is TGCGCCAGCAGCCCCGGGGACAGGGGGTCGGAGACCCAGTACTTC. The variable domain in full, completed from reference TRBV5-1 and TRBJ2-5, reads KAGVTQTPRYLIKTRGQQVTLSCSPISGHRSVSWYQQTPGQGLQFLFEYFSETQRNKGNFPGRFSGRQFSNSRSEMNVSTLELGDSALYLCASSPGDRGSETQYFGPGTRLLVL.

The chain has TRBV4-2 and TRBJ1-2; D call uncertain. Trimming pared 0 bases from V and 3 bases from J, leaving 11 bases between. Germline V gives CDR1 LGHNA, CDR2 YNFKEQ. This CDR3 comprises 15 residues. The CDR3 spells CASSQDRAGDYGYTF. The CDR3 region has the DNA TGTGCCAGCAGCCAAGATAGGGCAGGAGACTATGGCTACACCTTC.

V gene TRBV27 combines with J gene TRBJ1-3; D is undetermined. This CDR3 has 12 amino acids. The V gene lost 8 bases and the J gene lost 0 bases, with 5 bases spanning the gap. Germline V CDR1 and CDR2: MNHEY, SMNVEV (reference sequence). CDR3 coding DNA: TGTGCCAGCGGTGTCTCTGGAAACACCATATATTTT. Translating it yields CASGVSGNTIYF.

CDR3 nucleotides: TGCGCCAGCAGCCCAGGACTAGCGGAGCAAGAGACCCAGTACTTC. This translates into CASSPGLAEQETQYF. The chain employs TRBV5-1 and TRBJ2-5, with TRBD2 matching over 10 bases. The CDR3 is made up of 15 amino acids. Germline V gene sequence: CDR1 SGHRS, CDR2 YFSETQ. V lost 4 bases and J lost 2; bases outside the gene matches: 5. Supplemented by reference TRBV5-1 and TRBJ2-5, the full variable domain reads KAGVTQTPRYLIKTRGQQVTLSCSPISGHRSVSWYQQTPGQGLQFLFEYFSETQRNKGNFPGRFSGRQFSNSRSEMNVSTLELGDSALYLCASSPGLAEQETQYFGPGTRLLVL.

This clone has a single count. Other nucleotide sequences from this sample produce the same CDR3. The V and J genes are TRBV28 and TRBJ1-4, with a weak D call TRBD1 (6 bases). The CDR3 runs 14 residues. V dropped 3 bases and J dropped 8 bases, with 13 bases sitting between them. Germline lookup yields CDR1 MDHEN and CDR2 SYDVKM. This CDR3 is CASSFRQGYEKLFF. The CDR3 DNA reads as TGTGCCAGCAGTTTTCGGCAGGGGTACGAAAAACTGTTTTTT. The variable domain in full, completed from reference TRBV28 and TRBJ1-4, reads DVKVTQSSRYLVKRTGEKVFLECVQDMDHENMFWYRQDPGLGLRLIYFSYDVKMKEKGDIPEGYSVSREKKERFSLILESASTNQTSMYLCASSFRQGYEKLFFGSGTQLSVL.

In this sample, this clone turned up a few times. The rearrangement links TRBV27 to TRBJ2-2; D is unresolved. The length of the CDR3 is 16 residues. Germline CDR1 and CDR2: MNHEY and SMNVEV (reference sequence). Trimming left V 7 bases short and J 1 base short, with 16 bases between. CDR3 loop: CASTPGWIQNTGELFF. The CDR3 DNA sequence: TGTGCCAGCACACCTGGTTGGATTCAGAACACCGGGGAGCTGTTTTTT.

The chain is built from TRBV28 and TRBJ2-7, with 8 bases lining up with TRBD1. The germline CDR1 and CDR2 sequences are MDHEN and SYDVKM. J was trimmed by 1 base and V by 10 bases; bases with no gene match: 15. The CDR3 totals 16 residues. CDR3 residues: CATHDPGQGESYEQYF. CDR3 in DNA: TGTGCCACACACGACCCAGGACAGGGAGAATCCTACGAGCAGTACTTC.

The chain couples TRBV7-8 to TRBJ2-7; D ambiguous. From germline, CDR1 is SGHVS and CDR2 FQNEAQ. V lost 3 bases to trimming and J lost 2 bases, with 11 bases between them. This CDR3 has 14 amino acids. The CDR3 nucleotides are TGTGCCAGCAGCTTGACTGATGGCCCCTACGAGCAGTACTTC. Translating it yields CASSLTDGPYEQYF.

The CDR3 DNA reads TGTGCCAGCAGCCCCGTAGGGGCCACACTCACCGGGGAGCTGTTTTTT. Translation: CASSPVGATLTGELFF. V and J are TRBV7-8 and TRBJ2-2; possibly TRBD1 for D (5 bases). This CDR3 has 16 residues. Germline V gene lookup returns CDR1 SGHVS and CDR2 FQNEAQ. V gave up 5 bases and J gave up 4 bases, with 17 bases separating them.

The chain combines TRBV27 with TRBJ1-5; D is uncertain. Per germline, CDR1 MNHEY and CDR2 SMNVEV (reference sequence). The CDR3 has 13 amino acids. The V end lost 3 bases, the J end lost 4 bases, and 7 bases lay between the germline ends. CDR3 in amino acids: CASSFGQNQPQHF. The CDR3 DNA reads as TGTGCCAGCAGTTTTGGGCAGAATCAGCCCCAGCATTTT.

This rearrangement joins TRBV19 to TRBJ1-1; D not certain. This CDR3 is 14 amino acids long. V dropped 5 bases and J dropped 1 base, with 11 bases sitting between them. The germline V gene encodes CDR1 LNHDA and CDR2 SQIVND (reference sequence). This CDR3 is CASSPDTQNTEAFF. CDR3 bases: TGTGCCAGTAGTCCTGACACACAGAACACTGAAGCTTTCTTT.

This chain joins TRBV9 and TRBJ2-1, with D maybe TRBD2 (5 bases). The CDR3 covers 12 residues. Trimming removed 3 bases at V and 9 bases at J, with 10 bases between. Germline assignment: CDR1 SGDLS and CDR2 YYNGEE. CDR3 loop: CASSGLAGEQFF. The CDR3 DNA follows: TGTGCCAGCAGCGGCCTAGCAGGTGAGCAGTTCTTC.

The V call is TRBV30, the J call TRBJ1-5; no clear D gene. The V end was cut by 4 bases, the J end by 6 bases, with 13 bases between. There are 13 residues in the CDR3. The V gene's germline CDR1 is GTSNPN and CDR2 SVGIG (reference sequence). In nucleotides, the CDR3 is TGTGCCTGGACCTCCCAGGCAGGTCAGCCCCAGCATTTT. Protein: CAWTSQAGQPQHF.

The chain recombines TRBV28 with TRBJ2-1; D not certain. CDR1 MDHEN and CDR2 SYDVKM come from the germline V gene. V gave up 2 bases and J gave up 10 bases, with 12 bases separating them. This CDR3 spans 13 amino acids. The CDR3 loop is CASSLPSDWEQFF. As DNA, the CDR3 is TGTGCCAGCAGTTTACCGTCCGATTGGGAGCAGTTCTTC. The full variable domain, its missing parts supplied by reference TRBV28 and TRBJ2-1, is DVKVTQSSRYLVKRTGEKVFLECVQDMDHENMFWYRQDPGLGLRLIYFSYDVKMKEKGDIPEGYSVSREKKERFSLILESASTNQTSMYLCASSLPSDWEQFFGPGTRLTVL.

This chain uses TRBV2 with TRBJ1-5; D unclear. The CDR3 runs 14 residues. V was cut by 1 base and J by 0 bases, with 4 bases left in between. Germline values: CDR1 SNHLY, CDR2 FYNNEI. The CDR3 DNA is TGTGCCAGCAGTGAAGGACATAGCAATCAGCCCCAGCATTTT. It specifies CASSEGHSNQPQHF.

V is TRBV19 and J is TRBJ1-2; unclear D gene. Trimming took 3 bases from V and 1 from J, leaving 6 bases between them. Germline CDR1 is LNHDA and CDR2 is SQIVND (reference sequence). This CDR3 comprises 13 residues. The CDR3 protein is CASSIRVNYGYTF. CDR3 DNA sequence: TGTGCCAGTAGTATCCGGGTTAACTATGGCTACACCTTC. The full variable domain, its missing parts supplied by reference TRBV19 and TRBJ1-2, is DGGITQSPKYLFRKEGQNVTLSCEQNLNHDAMYWYRQDPGQGLRLIYYSQIVNDFQKGDIAEGYSVSREKKESFPLTVTSAQKNPTAFYLCASSIRVNYGYTFGSGTRLTVV.

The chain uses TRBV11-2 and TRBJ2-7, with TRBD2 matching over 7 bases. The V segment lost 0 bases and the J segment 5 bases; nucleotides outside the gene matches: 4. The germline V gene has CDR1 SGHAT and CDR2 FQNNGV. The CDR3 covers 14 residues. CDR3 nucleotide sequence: TGTGCCAGCAGCTTAGAGGCGGGAGTCCACGAGCAGTACTTC. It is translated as CASSLEAGVHEQYF.

This CDR3 is CASTTGGDNLYGYTF. CDR3 bases: TGTGCCAGTACGACCGGGGGAGACAACCTATATGGCTACACCTTC. V and J are TRBV19 and TRBJ1-2, with D possibly being TRBD1 (5 bases). Per the germline V gene, CDR1 is LNHDA and CDR2 is SQIVND (reference sequence). Between the trimmed V and J ends, which lost 7 bases and 5 bases, there was a span of 20 bases. The CDR3 runs to 15 residues.

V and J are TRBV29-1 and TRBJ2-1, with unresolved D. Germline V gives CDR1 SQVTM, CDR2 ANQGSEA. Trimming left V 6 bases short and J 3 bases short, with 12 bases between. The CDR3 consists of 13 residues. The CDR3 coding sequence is TGCAGCGTATCCCGGAGTGTCTACAATGAGCAGTTCTTC. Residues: CSVSRSVYNEQFF.

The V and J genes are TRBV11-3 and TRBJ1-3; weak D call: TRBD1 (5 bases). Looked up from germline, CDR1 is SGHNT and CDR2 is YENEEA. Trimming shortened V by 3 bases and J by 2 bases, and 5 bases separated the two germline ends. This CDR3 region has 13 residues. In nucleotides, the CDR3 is TGTGCCAGCAGCTTGACAGCTGGAAACACCATATATTTT. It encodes CASSLTAGNTIYF.

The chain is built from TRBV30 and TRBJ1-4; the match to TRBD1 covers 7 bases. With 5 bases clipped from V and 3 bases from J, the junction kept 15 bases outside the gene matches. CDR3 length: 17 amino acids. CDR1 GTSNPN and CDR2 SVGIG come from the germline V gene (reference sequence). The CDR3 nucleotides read TGTGCCTGGTCGGGTGAAGAGGGGGCTTTGCCTAATGAAAAACTGTTTTTT. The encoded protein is CAWSGEEGALPNEKLFF.

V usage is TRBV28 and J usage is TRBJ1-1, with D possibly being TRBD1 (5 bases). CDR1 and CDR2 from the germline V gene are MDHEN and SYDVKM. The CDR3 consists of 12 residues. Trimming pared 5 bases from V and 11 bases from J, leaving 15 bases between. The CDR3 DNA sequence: TGTGCCAGCAGTCCCCTGGGACTATATGCTTTCTTT. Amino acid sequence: CASSPLGLYAFF.

CDR3 in DNA: TGTGCCAGCAGCAAGGAGGGCAATCAGCCCCAGCATTTT. Translating it yields CASSKEGNQPQHF. The chain combines TRBV7-2 with TRBJ1-5; unclear D gene. The CDR3 extends over 13 amino acids. Germline CDR1 SGHTA, CDR2 FQGNSA. Trimming removed 5 bases from V and 2 bases from J, with 7 bases in between.